A selection of T cell receptor beta chains follows, all from one sample in a study of neurological immune-mediated disorders. TCRdb processed the 5' RACE reads anew with MiXCR; each CDR3 protein has one entry. The sample contains 85,000 to 100,000 distinct CDR3 sequences, 3.5% to 4% of which appear only once. Input material: PBMCs. The receptors come from a woman under 30 with multiple sclerosis. The CDR3 runs from the conserved cysteine through the conserved F or W. Fields, in order: D gene, V gene, clone size, J gene, CDR3 protein, CDR3 DNA. A D gene is named only where the DNA matches it firmly. The size entry is marked missing in some rows and otherwise reads once, few, many or a size class.

>.|TRBV24-1|many|TRBJ1-1
CATSDSGHTEAFF
TGTGCCACCAGTGATTCGGGGCACACTGAAGCTTTCTTT
>.|TRBV20-1|many|TRBJ2-1
CSASERTSYNEQFF
TGCAGTGCCAGTGAGCGGACCTCCTACAATGAGCAGTTCTTC
>TRBD1|TRBV11-2|many|TRBJ2-1
CASRLHRGPSYNEQFF
TGTGCCAGCAGGCTACACAGGGGTCCATCCTACAATGAGCAGTTCTTC
>.|TRBV27|many|TRBJ2-6
CASSQGNSGANVLTF
TGTGCCAGCAGTCAGGGGAACTCTGGGGCCAACGTCCTGACTTTC
>.|TRBV14|many|TRBJ1-4
CASSPGERTGNEKLFF
TGTGCCAGCAGCCCCGGGGAACGGACTGGGAATGAAAAACTGTTTTTT
>TRBD2|TRBV5-1|many|TRBJ2-1
CASEAGGPGEQFF
TGCGCCAGCGAAGCGGGAGGGCCTGGAGAGCAGTTCTTC
>TRBD1|TRBV3-1|many|TRBJ1-2
CASRRTGSDGYTF
TGTGCCAGCAGGAGGACAGGGTCGGATGGCTACACCTTC
>.|TRBV12-3/TRBV12-4|many|TRBJ1-2
CASRRNGYTF
TGTGCCAGCAGAAGGAATGGCTACACCTTC
>TRBD2|TRBV28|many|TRBJ2-5
CASTFSGRGQETQYF
TGTGCCAGCACCTTTAGCGGGAGGGGACAAGAGACCCAGTACTTC
>.|TRBV6-6|many|TRBJ2-7
CASSDRGYEQYF
TGTGCCAGCAGTGACCGCGGGTACGAGCAGTACTTC
>TRBD1|TRBV27|many|TRBJ1-5
CASSPRTGHSNQPQHF
TGTGCCAGCAGTCCAAGGACAGGCCATAGCAATCAGCCCCAGCATTTT
>.|TRBV24-1|many|TRBJ2-3
CATRLAGETTQYF
TGTGCCACCAGACTAGCCGGCGAAACGACGCAGTATTTT
>TRBD1|TRBV10-3|many|TRBJ2-7
CAIKGQGDRYEQYF
TGTGCCATCAAAGGACAGGGAGATAGGTACGAGCAGTACTTC
>.|TRBV20-1|many|TRBJ1-1
CSAPVEALEAFF
TGCAGTGCTCCGGTGGAGGCCCTTGAAGCTTTCTTT
>TRBD1|TRBV10-3|many|TRBJ1-6
CAIREQGNSPLHF
TGTGCCATCAGGGAACAGGGGAATTCACCCCTCCACTTT
>TRBD2|TRBV20-1|many|TRBJ2-4
CSARLWGGKNIQYF
TGCAGTGCCCGCCTTTGGGGGGGCAAAAACATTCAGTACTTC
>TRBD1|TRBV11-2|many|TRBJ2-7
CASSLTGGAPYEQYF
TGTGCCAGCAGCTTGACAGGGGGCGCCCCCTACGAGCAGTACTTC
>.|TRBV6-5|.|TRBJ2-7
CASSYSISGGSPYEQYF
TGTGCCAGCAGTTACTCGATATCTGGGGGATCGCCCTACGAGCAGTACTTC
>.|TRBV5-1|many|TRBJ2-1
CASSLASDEQFF
TGCGCCAGCAGCTTGGCTTCCGATGAGCAGTTCTTC
>TRBD2|TRBV9|.|TRBJ2-7
CAPTIRGGLADYEQYF
TGTGCCCCTACCATCCGGGGAGGACTAGCGGATTACGAGCAGTACTTC
>TRBD2|TRBV12-3/TRBV12-4|many|TRBJ2-7
CASSLVPSGGYEQYF
TGTGCCAGCAGTTTAGTACCTAGCGGGGGGTACGAGCAGTACTTC
>TRBD1|TRBV7-9|few|TRBJ2-3
CASSIFRDRKLTDTQYF
TGTGCCAGCAGCATATTCAGGGACAGGAAACTTACAGATACGCAGTATTTT
>.|TRBV27|many|TRBJ2-7
CASRIQTDAYEQYF
TGTGCCAGCCGAATTCAGACAGACGCCTACGAGCAGTACTTC
>TRBD2|TRBV6-5|many|TRBJ2-2
CASGRGLAAHTGELFF
TGTGCCAGCGGGCGGGGACTAGCGGCCCACACCGGGGAGCTGTTTTTT
>TRBD2|TRBV19|few|TRBJ2-7
CASSSGGPYEQYF
TGTGCCAGTTCTAGCGGGGGGCCCTACGAGCAGTACTTC
>TRBD2|TRBV6-2/TRBV6-3|many|TRBJ2-3
CASSLTSGGSDTQYF
TGTGCCAGCAGTTTGACTAGCGGGGGCTCAGATACGCAGTATTTT
>TRBD2|TRBV12-3/TRBV12-4|many|TRBJ2-2
CASSVPWGGYTGELFF
TGTGCCAGCAGCGTCCCTTGGGGGGGTTACACCGGGGAGCTGTTTTTT
>.|TRBV11-1|many|TRBJ2-7
CASSWAGSYEQYF
TGTGCCAGCAGCTGGGCAGGGAGTTACGAGCAGTACTTC
>TRBD2|TRBV4-1|many|TRBJ2-1
CASSQLGLARDEQFF
TGCGCCAGCAGCCAACTCGGACTAGCCAGGGACGAGCAGTTCTTC